This passage covers 14 T cell receptor beta chains from one sample sequenced in a study of CD8 T cells in Susac syndrome. cDNA came from roughly 0.47 to 1 ug RNA primed by random hexamers. TCRdb reanalysed the immunoSEQ multiplex PCR reads using MiXCR and keeps one entry per CDR3 protein. The sample consists of about 120,000 distinct CDR3 sequences, just under 95% of them appearing once. The material sequenced was CD8+ T cells from PBMCs. The receptors were gathered from a human donor with Susac syndrome.

The genes are TRBV6-2 or TRBV6-3 and TRBJ1-2, with D hard to call. Germline V gene data show CDR1 as MNHEY and CDR2 as SVGEGT. V was cut by 0 bases and J by 4 bases, with 12 bases left in between. The CDR3 extends over 15 amino acids. Here the CDR3 reads CASSYSSAIPYGYTF. The CDR3 DNA is TGTGCCAGCAGTTACTCATCGGCTATCCCCTATGGCTACACCTTC.

V is TRBV20-1 and J is TRBJ2-2; D is ambiguous. CDR3 length: 14 amino acids. CDR1 is DFQATT, CDR2 SNEGSKA, per germline (reference sequence). Trimming took 1 base from V and 2 from J, leaving 8 bases between them. The CDR3 bases are TGCAGTGCTAGAGTTGGAATTAACACCGGGGAGCTGTTTTTT. This encodes CSARVGINTGELFF.

V is TRBV24-1 and J is TRBJ2-3, with TRBD1 identical over 8 bases. CDR1 KGHDR and CDR2 SFDVKD come from the germline V gene. The CDR3 runs 15 residues. Losses at the gene ends were 9 bases for V and 1 base for J; bases not matched to a gene: 8. CDR3 sequence (DNA): TGTGCCACCGCCCGACAGGGGCGAGGCACAGATACGCAGTATTTT. Its translation: CATARQGRGTDTQYF.

The J gene is TRBJ2-1, the V gene TRBV4-1; no firm D call. Germline loops: CDR1 MGHRA, CDR2 YSYEKL. The CDR3 runs to 13 residues. Trimming left V 2 bases short and J 5 bases short, with 7 bases between. CDR3 sequence (DNA): TGCGCCAGCAGCCAACTACAGAACAATGAGCAGTTCTTC. Translation gives CASSQLQNNEQFF.

CDR3: CSATPSGASGGTADEQFF. In DNA, the CDR3 is TGCAGTGCTACACCCTCTGGGGCTAGCGGGGGGACTGCGGATGAGCAGTTCTTC. This chain uses TRBV20-1 with TRBJ2-1, with TRBD2 matching over 11 bases. The length of the CDR3 is 18 residues. J lost 8 bases, V lost 4 bases, and 19 bases had no gene match. Germline assignment: CDR1 DFQATT and CDR2 SNEGSKA (reference sequence).

This chain joins TRBV9 and TRBJ2-1, with TRBD1 as a possible D gene (7 bases). Trimming pared 4 bases from V and 6 bases from J, leaving 17 bases between. This CDR3 comprises 15 residues. Germline-derived CDR1 and CDR2 are SGDLS and YYNGEE. The CDR3 protein is CASSPRGDSPNEQFF. Here the CDR3 DNA reads TGTGCCAGCAGCCCCAGGGGGGATAGTCCCAATGAGCAGTTCTTC.

This clonotype has only one observation. The chain links TRBV27 to TRBJ2-7, with D perhaps assigned TRBD1 or TRBD2 (5 bases each). This CDR3 region has 15 residues. V was cut by 1 base and J by 2 bases, with 12 bases left in between. The germline gives CDR1 MNHEY, CDR2 SMNVEV (reference sequence). CDR3 DNA sequence: TGTGCCAGCAGTTTATTTGGGGGAACCACCTACGAGCAGTACTTC. It encodes CASSLFGGTTYEQYF.

The J gene is TRBJ2-7, the V gene TRBV27; no firm D call. The germline CDR1 and CDR2 sequences are MNHEY and SMNVEV (reference sequence). This CDR3 comprises 13 residues. V lost 0 bases and J lost 5, with 8 bases in between. DNA for the CDR3: TGTGCCAGCAGTTTATCGATGTGGAACGAGCAGTACTTC. Its translation: CASSLSMWNEQYF.

The genes are TRBV6-6 and TRBJ1-2; 10 nucleotides align to TRBD1. The CDR3 contains 12 residues. Per the germline V gene, CDR1 is MNHNY and CDR2 is SVGAGI (reference sequence). V gave up 8 bases and J gave up 8 bases; unmatched junction bases: 5. The CDR3, as DNA: TGTGCCAGCCTCGGGACAGGGGTCGGCTACACCTTC. It is translated as CASLGTGVGYTF.

The chain recombines TRBV20-1 with TRBJ2-5, with 8 bases lining up with TRBD2. Trimming took 6 bases from V and 5 from J; bases not matched to a gene: 14. The CDR3 runs to 15 residues. The germline V gene encodes CDR1 DFQATT and CDR2 SNEGSKA (reference sequence). CDR3 nucleotide sequence: TGCAGTGCGGCCCGACTAGCGACCGGGGGTGAGACCCAGTACTTC. It specifies CSAARLATGGETQYF.

The chain links TRBV24-1 to TRBJ2-2, with no clear D. Germline-derived CDR1 and CDR2 are KGHDR and SFDVKD. The V and J ends lost 5 bases and 3 bases respectively, with 6 bases between them. The CDR3 is made up of 13 amino acids. CDR3: CATSGLDTGELFF. CDR3 bases: TGTGCCACCAGTGGTTTAGACACCGGGGAGCTGTTTTTT.

The chain links TRBV27 to TRBJ2-7; D is unresolved. This CDR3 is built from 14 residues. V lost 6 bases and J 2 bases, leaving 14 bases between the germline ends. The V gene's germline CDR1 is MNHEY and CDR2 SMNVEV (reference sequence). CDR3 DNA sequence: TGTGCCAGCAGCACCGACCCGCAGGCCTACGAGCAGTACTTC. This encodes CASSTDPQAYEQYF.

This sequence joins TRBV29-1 and TRBJ2-7; 7 bases fit TRBD2. The CDR3 contains 13 residues. Trimming took 0 bases from V and 6 from J; bases not matched to a gene: 5. Per the germline V gene, CDR1 is SQVTM and CDR2 is ANQGSEA. CDR3 loop: CSVEDRGGGEQYF. The CDR3 nucleotides are TGCAGCGTTGAAGATCGGGGCGGGGGCGAGCAGTACTTC.

This chain uses TRBV12-5 with TRBJ1-2; perhaps TRBD1 as D (5 bases). This CDR3 has 16 residues. V shed 2 bases and J shed 1 base, with 14 bases lying between them. In germline, CDR1 is LGHNT, CDR2 FRNRAP. The CDR3 DNA sequence: TGTGCTAGTGGTTTGCCGGAGGACACCTTTAACTATGGCTACACCTTC. Translated, it gives CASGLPEDTFNYGYTF.